This paragraph reports one T cell receptor (beta chain). These data originate in a study of blood T cell repertoires in COVID-19. Sequencing used immunoSEQ multiplex PCR; TCRdb keeps in-frame clones, though not all of them. The sample holds 490,000 or so clones, 75% to 90% seen once. The CDR3 covers 14 residues. Deletions cut 2 bases from V and 6 bases from J, with 11 bases between. CDR1 MNHEY and CDR2 SVGAGI come from the germline V gene. V is TRBV6-5 and J is TRBJ1-5; D possibly corresponds to TRBD1 (6 bases). The sequence was obtained from a woman aged 60-75 years who had recovered from COVID-19. The specimen was PBMCs or T cells enriched from blood (not recorded which). The CDR3 DNA sequence: TGTGCCAGCAGTTACACCAGGGGCAGTCAGCCCCAGCATTTT. This codes for CASSYTRGSQPQHF.